This T cell receptor (beta chain) appears in the sequencing data of a study of shared clonotypes between healthy human individuals. Whole-study findings and limits: All-four-donor shared clonotypes had higher generation probabilities than non-shared clonotypes did.

CD45RA-negative memory and CD45RA+ naive subsets were split from the CD4+ cells. To note about this clone: The antigen remains unidentified. One end of the junction is discordant with germline, which a read error may explain.

Original handling: Filtering differed since immunoSEQ provided only junctions, with no quality scores. Sequencing was performed with immunoSEQ multiplex PCR; in TCRdb, only in-frame clones are kept and a portion is missing. V and J calls and clone size are copied from that table; D and trimming were computed from the DNA. The table includes more than 150,000 clones, around 93% detected once. Germline V lookup: CDR1 MDHEN, CDR2 SYDVKM. There are 13 residues in the CDR3. This sequence joins TRBV28 and TRBJ2-7, with D perhaps TRBD1 or TRBD2 (5 bases each). Sequencing was done on a sample of naive CD4+ T cells sorted from blood. Subset in this sample: CD45RA+ positively selected. This receptor was taken from a woman in her 30s in good health. The CDR3 here is CGAGPIMATEQYF. The CDR3, as DNA: TGCGGGGCAGGGCCTATCATGGCGACCGAGCAGTACTTC.